The entry that follows covers one T cell receptor (beta chain) sequence. No antigen is known for it. This entry belongs to a study of post-analysis software for immune sequencing data. Overall study context: Disease courses included relapsing-remitting, secondary progressive and progressive-relapsing multiple sclerosis. General observations from the study: Patients had higher frequencies than controls of a handful of TRBV segments, including TRBV5-6, TRBV5-1 and TRBV20-1. Those samples that were prepared in the same batch co-clustered strongly by F measure. Normalized Chao1 diversity was significantly lower in multiple sclerosis patients than in controls.

Researchers reported that TCR beta cDNA libraries carried unique molecular identifiers. TCRdb reprocessed the PCR reads with MiXCR, giving one entry per CDR3 protein. The table has some 450,000 distinct CDR3 sequences, 45% seen once. Germline CDR1 reads LGHDT; CDR2 reads YNNKEL (reference sequence). The CDR3 length is 12 residues. Trimming shortened V by 0 bases and J by 6 bases, and 5 bases separated the two germline ends. The gene calls are TRBV3-1 and TRBJ2-5, with D uncertain. Source material: blood. This clonotype originated in a girl aged 10 to 17 with multiple sclerosis. CDR3 sequence reads: CASSQEGKTQYF. The CDR3 region has the DNA TGTGCCAGCAGCCAAGAGGGGAAGACCCAGTACTTC.